This TCR beta chain is drawn from a study of Ad26.COV2.S vaccination and SARS-CoV-2 variants (dated by TCRdb to the early 2020s). Notes on the research overall: Sequencing of the TCRbeta repertoire served to evaluate the specificity and breadth of SARS-CoV-2-reactive T cell receptors following Ad26.COV2.S vaccination. The TCR-sequenced set comprised approximately 32 samples: some 20 Ad26.COV2.S vaccine recipients, 5 placebo recipients and 8 SARS-CoV-2 convalescent individuals. Paper-wide results and their limitations: Vaccine and placebo recipients had similar non-spike TCR breadth, a finding consistent with the vaccine containing only spike. After vaccination, substantial breadth of spike-specific CD8+ and CD4+ T cell responses was reported. According to the authors, total T cell responses may have been underestimated by the TCR breadth and depth analyses. Spike-specific TCR breadth was higher in Ad26.COV2.S recipients than in placebo recipients (P = 0.0014).

In regard to this clone: Its antigen is still unknown. No much larger clone is present one base from it, and per-base qualities are unavailable.

The immunoSEQ Assay was the method used to sequence TCRbeta CDR3 regions. After extraction, genomic DNA underwent amplification by bias-controlled multiplex PCR, followed by high-throughput sequencing. From the authors' description of their analysis: To quantify the absolute abundance of each unique TCRbeta CDR3 region, sequences were collapsed and filtered. Usable DNA was measured by amplifying reference genes present in all nucleated cells, and TCRbeta template counts were normalized to that usable DNA to estimate T cell fraction. Repertoire TCRs were annotated as SARS-CoV-2-specific when V gene, CDR3 amino acid sequence and J gene were exactly matched to a known reactive TCR set. The reference SARS-CoV-2 TCR set was obtained from MIRA and was filtered for enrichment in COVID-19-positive ImmuneCODE repertoires, whereby public or cross-reactive TCRs were removed. Using the MIRA antigens, annotated TCRs were further analysed by specific ORF or by position within an ORF. Breadth was defined as the number of annotated unique rearrangements divided by the total number of unique productive rearrangements, and depth was defined as the summed frequency of the annotated unique rearrangements. Group comparisons of TCR breadth used two-sided Wilcoxon rank-sum tests. Imported from immuneACCESS, the table was reduced by TCRdb to in-frame sequences with V and J called. These copies leave out some clones; in studies compared against another copy, an unresolved V gene accounts for under half, and the cause of the remainder is not known. The V and J calls and clone size were taken over from that table, and D and trimming were inferred from the DNA. The sample has just over 350,000 clones on record, about 90% of them singletons. The ten largest clones capture under 5% of the sample.

The time point label, read with the paper, signifies: individuals recovered from natural SARS-CoV-2 infection. CDR1 and CDR2 are drawn from the germline V gene: SGHRS, YFSETQ. Its CDR3 holds 13 amino acids, cysteine through phenylalanine. The CDR3 DNA has 39 bases and is translated from base 1. V is cut back by 2 bases and J by 7 bases, with 3 bases in the junction unmatched. Here the chain combines TRBV5-1 and TRBJ1-2; TRBD1 matches 9 bases in the middle. The TCR was taken from a human donor who had recovered from COVID-19. The sequencing here drew on peripheral blood, taken after recovery from COVID-19. The nucleotide sequence is TGCGCCAGCAGCTTCGGGGACAGGGTTGGCTACACCTTC. It encodes CASSFGDRVGYTF.